Listed below are T cell receptor beta chains from one sample, sequenced in a study of shared clonotypes between healthy human individuals. Measured with immunoSEQ multiplex PCR; TCRdb has only the in-frame clones, and not every one. Here the sample spans about 1,900,000 clones, less than 95% being singletons. The sequenced sample consisted of naive CD8+ T cells sorted from blood. Receptors were obtained from a man younger than 35 in good health. Each CDR3 is given without its conserved first and last residue. Fields, in order: V gene, J gene, CDR3 length, D gene, CDR3 protein. The D gene is left open where the match is weak.

V: TRBV9
J: TRBJ2-7
length: 11
D: TRBD1
CDR3: ASSVSQGLEQY

V: TRBV10-3
J: TRBJ2-4
length: 12
D: TRBD1
CDR3: AISPGQGKNIQY

V: TRBV11-2
J: TRBJ2-7
length: 14
D: TRBD1
CDR3: ASSLDYGTGDYEQY

V: TRBV7-9
J: TRBJ2-7
length: 10
D: .
CDR3: ASTSRKDEQY

V: TRBV7-9
J: TRBJ2-7
length: 14
D: .
CDR3: ASSPPGVTTLYEQY

V: TRBV28
J: TRBJ2-7
length: 8
D: .
CDR3: ASKAYEQY

V: TRBV5-6
J: TRBJ2-7
length: 12
D: .
CDR3: ASSLELTEYEQY

V: TRBV7-2
J: TRBJ2-1
length: 14
D: TRBD1
CDR3: ASSLRTGGPYNEQF

V: TRBV2
J: TRBJ2-1
length: 13
D: .
CDR3: ASNEDPHSYNEQF

V: TRBV9
J: TRBJ1-2
length: 12
D: .
CDR3: ASSVDGANYGYT

V: TRBV10-1
J: TRBJ2-2
length: 14
D: .
CDR3: ASSEDAPGSTGELF

V: TRBV27
J: TRBJ2-5
length: 14
D: .
CDR3: ASSFAPLGLGETQY

V: TRBV4-1
J: TRBJ2-7
length: 14
D: TRBD2
CDR3: ASSHVSGLSSYEQY

V: TRBV28
J: TRBJ2-7
length: 12
D: TRBD2
CDR3: ASSRLAGGVEQY

V: TRBV7-8
J: TRBJ2-3
length: 13
D: TRBD2
CDR3: ASSPTSGISDTQY